The sample holds a few counts of the clone carrying this T cell receptor beta chain. Antigen: not known. The sample belongs to a study of human T cells and chemical hapten exposure. The time point: pre-sensitization, week 0. Treatment defined: therapeutic diphenylcyclopropenone sensitization with weekly scalp DPC. People who gave samples had alopecia, were 18 to 70 years old, and were suitable for DPC. Individual cDNA molecules in this library carried unique molecular identifiers. TCRdb independently ran MiXCR on the RACE reads; one entry per CDR3 protein. Of over 300,000 distinct CDR3 sequences listed, approximately 5% were seen once; the top ten hold approximately 2.8%. Overall study results and limits: Donors in the study had alopecia, meaning their immune response may differ from healthy people's.

The CDR3 is 12 residues long. With 4 bases removed from V and 6 bases from J, the gap between germline ends came to 9 bases. Germline CDR1 is ENHRY and CDR2 is SYGVKD. This clonotype was obtained from a woman in her forties or fifties with alopecia areata. Some clones in this sample may be carry-over from other donors' samples. This specimen consisted of whole blood, obtained in connection with sensitization to the hapten diphenylcyclopropenone (DPC). The gene calls are TRBV10-3 and TRBJ1-1, with unresolved D. CDR3 nucleotide sequence: TGTGCCATCAGTGGACGGGAGGCTGAAGCTTTCTTT. It specifies CAISGREAEAFF.